This T cell receptor beta chain was sequenced during a study of blood T cell repertoires in COVID-19. Overall study: Spain, Italy and the United States supplied samples that represented acute and convalescent COVID-19. Sources were T cells, B-cell-depleted T cells, or PBMCs; the material itself was cDNA or gDNA.

Unmatched junction bases numbered 7, after V lost 7 bases and J lost 3 bases. The germline V gene has CDR1 SGHNT and CDR2 YYREEE (reference sequence). The CDR3 loop spans 15 amino acids. Authors' methods: Cell counts per sample came from amplifying reference gene primers. Clones were sequenced by immunoSEQ multiplex PCR, and TCRdb holds only the in-frame ones, with some missing. V, J and clone size were drawn from that table, and D and trimming were deduced from the DNA. The sample shows about 14,000 clones, 60% to 75% of them seen only once. The TCR originated in a man in his sixties or seventies with acute or convalescent COVID-19. Sequenced sample: peripheral blood. The rearrangement uses TRBV5-4 and TRBJ2-2, with 9 nucleotides matching TRBD1. CDR3 sequence (DNA): TGTGCCAGCGTCCGGGACAGGGTGGACACCGGGGAGCTGTTTTTT. Translation: CASVRDRVDTGELFF.